Each of the 31 T cell receptor beta chains below was sequenced from the same sample in a study of regulatory T cells in long-lasting Graves disease. Sequencing libraries for TCR beta were prepared with iRepertoire HTBI primers and Arm-PCR of CDR3 regions. MiXCR, applied by TCRdb to the multiplex PCR reads, yields one record per CDR3 protein. The sample consists of roughly 500,000 distinct CDR3 sequences, about 12% of them appearing once. Sample time point: newly diagnosed GD, antithyroid drugs for less than 3 months. PBMC RNA served as the TCR library source. This same sample was also part of a study on T cells in Graves' hyperthyroidism and ophthalmopathy.

This specimen was peripheral blood mononuclear cells (PBMCs), taken at new diagnosis, from a patient treated with antithyroid drugs. These receptors were obtained from a woman under 40 with Graves disease.

This clonotype was picked up many times. V usage is TRBV10-2 and J usage is TRBJ2-3; 9 bases line up with TRBD2. Germline assignment: CDR1 WSHSY and CDR2 SAAADI. The CDR3 totals 16 residues. The trim removed 6 bases at V and 5 bases at J, leaving 12 bases unmatched. The CDR3 coding sequence is TGCGCCAGCAGGCTAGCGGGGAGCCGCAGTCAAGATACGCAGTATTTT. This codes for CASRLAGSRSQDTQYF.

The chain joins TRBV18 to TRBJ2-7; D not resolved. CDR3 length: 17 residues. The germline CDR1 and CDR2 sequences are KGHSH and LQKENI. Trimming shortened V by 6 bases and J by 5 bases, and 26 bases separated the two germline ends. The CDR3 protein is CASSEKGLVSLVHEQYF. The CDR3 nucleotides are TGTGCCAGCTCCGAGAAGGGCCTTGTATCACTCGTCCACGAGCAGTACTTC.

Comment on this clonotype: A much larger clone differs from this one at a single base, so this may be a read error. The chain has TRBV2 and TRBJ1-1, with no clear D. The CDR3 covers 11 residues. Germline V gene data show CDR1 as SNHLY and CDR2 as FYNNEI. V lost 8 bases, J lost 4 bases, and 8 bases lay in between. The CDR3: CASYVSTEAFF. DNA of the CDR3: TGTGCCAGCTATGTGAGCACTGAAGCTTTCTTT.

At least ten counts were recorded for this clonotype. The V call is TRBV7-9, the J call TRBJ2-1; D unclear. In germline, CDR1 is SEHNR, CDR2 FQNEAQ (reference sequence). The V end was cut by 5 bases, the J end by 0 bases, with 17 bases between. The CDR3 extends over 17 amino acids. The CDR3 spells CASSPPPPNRSYNEQFF. The CDR3 DNA is TGTGCCAGCAGCCCACCTCCCCCTAACCGCTCCTACAATGAGCAGTTCTTC.

This clonotype was recorded many times. The DNA for the CDR3 is TGTGCCAGCAGTGCCGACTTTCTCAGTGGAGCTTTCTTT. Translated: CASSADFLSGAFF. This sequence joins TRBV11-1 and TRBJ1-1; the D is unclear. Trimming stripped 6 bases from V and 10 bases from J, with 18 bases between. The CDR3 spans 13 residues. Per germline, CDR1 SGHAT and CDR2 FQDESV (reference sequence).

This chain's CDR3 is CASSLVLPRPDEQYF. CDR3 DNA: TGTGCCAGCAGCTTGGTACTTCCACGTCCGGACGAGCAGTACTTC. This chain uses TRBV5-8 with TRBJ2-7, with D hard to call. Trimming took 0 bases from V and 5 from J, leaving 15 bases between them. The CDR3 consists of 15 residues. CDR1 is SGHTS, CDR2 YDEGEE, per germline.

This clonotype was observed at least ten times. DNA for the CDR3: TGTGCCAGCAGTTTCTGGGGACTCTCCTATAATTCACCCCTCCACTTT. Its translation is CASSFWGLSYNSPLHF. The chain recombines TRBV27 with TRBJ1-6; D is possibly TRBD1 (5 bases). CDR1 MNHEY and CDR2 SMNVEV come from the germline V gene (reference sequence). V lost 3 bases to trimming and J lost 0 bases, with 9 bases between them. CDR3 length: 16 amino acids.

V is TRBV10-2 and J is TRBJ1-4; maybe TRBD1 (5 bases). Germline V gene data show CDR1 as WSHSY and CDR2 as SAAADI. The CDR3 loop spans 14 amino acids. Trimming stripped 2 bases from V and 7 bases from J, with 11 bases between. CDR3 in DNA: TGCGCCAGCAGTGAGAGGGGATGGGGTGAAAAACTGTTTTTT. Protein: CASSERGWGEKLFF.

The sample holds a few counts of this clonotype. This chain links TRBV7-2 with TRBJ2-7, with D hard to call. In germline, CDR1 is SGHTA, CDR2 FQGNSA. Trimming shortened V by 3 bases and J by 9 bases, and 12 bases separated the two germline ends. This CDR3 is built from 12 residues. CDR3 protein: CASSFIGLGQYF. The CDR3 region has the DNA TGTGCCAGCAGCTTTATTGGCTTGGGGCAGTACTTC.

This clonotype was counted at least ten times. The V gene is TRBV24-1, the J gene TRBJ1-1, with 7 positions matching TRBD1. Germline V gives CDR1 KGHDR, CDR2 SFDVKD. The CDR3 has 14 residues. V lost 4 bases, J lost 4 bases, and 5 bases stayed unmatched. CDR3 in amino acids: CATSETGLGTEAFF. The CDR3 DNA reads as TGTGCCACCAGTGAGACAGGGTTGGGCACTGAAGCTTTCTTT.

This chain uses TRBV4-1 with TRBJ1-2; 11 positions agree with TRBD1. CDR3 length: 16 residues. Germline CDR1 is MGHRA and CDR2 is YSYEKL. Losses at the gene ends were 6 bases for V and 3 bases for J; bases not matched to a gene: 9. The CDR3 protein is CASRIRPGQGDYGYTF. The CDR3 nucleotides read TGCGCCAGCAGGATACGACCGGGACAGGGGGACTATGGCTACACCTTC.

This clonotype showed up many times. The chain recombines TRBV18 with TRBJ2-5; possibly TRBD1 for D (5 bases). There are 13 residues in the CDR3. Germline V gene lookup returns CDR1 KGHSH and CDR2 LQKENI. Deletions cut 8 bases from V and 4 bases from J, with 14 bases between. CDR3 in DNA: TGTGCCAGCACCCCCAGGGTAGGAGAGACCCAGTACTTC. It encodes CASTPRVGETQYF.

This clonotype has only a few counts. The rearrangement joins TRBV13 to TRBJ2-7; perhaps TRBD1 as D (6 bases). The V gene's germline CDR1 is PRHDT and CDR2 FYEKMQ (reference sequence). V was cut by 6 bases and J by 4 bases, with 13 bases left in between. This CDR3 spans 13 amino acids. The CDR3 here is CASSSGTLYEQYF. The CDR3 coding sequence is TGTGCCAGCAGTTCCGGGACATTATACGAGCAGTACTTC.

The chain uses TRBV5-6 and TRBJ2-1, with 9 nucleotides matching TRBD2. The junction had 7 bases not matched to a gene; V was cut back by 2 bases and J by 10 bases. From germline, CDR1 is SGHDT and CDR2 YYEEEE. This CDR3 comprises 14 residues. The CDR3, as DNA: TGTGCCAGCAGCTTCCGGGTAGCGGGAGACGAGCAGTTCTTC. As protein: CASSFRVAGDEQFF.

This clonotype was found many times. The chain links TRBV28 to TRBJ2-5, with TRBD1 matching over 9 bases. Trimming took 1 base from V and 5 from J; bases not matched to a gene: 5. CDR1 and CDR2 from the germline V gene are MDHEN and SYDVKM. This CDR3 is built from 15 residues. In DNA form, the CDR3 reads TGTGCCAGCAGTTTATCGGGACAGGGTGGTGAGACCCAGTACTTC. Translating gives CASSLSGQGGETQYF.

There are many counts of this clonotype. The rearrangement uses TRBV5-1 and TRBJ2-7; no definite D call. The CDR3 extends over 13 amino acids. The germline V gene has CDR1 SGHRS and CDR2 YFSETQ. Trimming cost V 7 bases and J 2 bases, with 13 bases left between them. The chain's CDR3 is CASAAGSTYEQYF. The CDR3 nucleotides read TGCGCCAGCGCGGCAGGATCTACCTACGAGCAGTACTTC.

This clonotype was counted only a few times. This sequence may be a read error, since a much larger clone differs from it by one base. The chain employs TRBV19 and TRBJ1-5; no reliable D call. The CDR3 sequence is 15 residues long. Germline V gene sequence: CDR1 LNHDA, CDR2 SQIVND (reference sequence). The CDR3 sequence: CASRFRRNSNRPQHF. CDR3 bases: TGTGCCAGTAGATTTCGGCGCAATAGCAATCGGCCCCAGCATTTT.

This clonotype was found once. This is likely an artifact of a read error, given a far larger clone one base away. V is TRBV7-2 and J is TRBJ2-5; perhaps TRBD2 as D (6 bases). The J call may not be correct, given that the DNA end is closer to TRBJ2-1. The CDR3 runs 13 residues. Germline V gene data show CDR1 as SGHTA and CDR2 as FQGNSA. The CDR3 bases are TGTGCCAGCAGCGCGGGACGTCTCGATGAGCAGTTCTTC. Translation gives CASSAGRLDEQFF.

This clonotype was recorded at least ten times. The chain couples TRBV7-8 to TRBJ1-1, with D hard to call. The CDR3 extends over 10 amino acids. CDR1 is SGHVS and CDR2 is FQNEAQ in the germline V gene. V was trimmed by 11 bases and J by 0 bases, leaving 4 bases between them. Here the CDR3 reads CAQVNTEAFF. In DNA, the CDR3 is TGTGCCCAGGTGAACACTGAAGCTTTCTTT. Full variable domain (rest looked up from reference TRBV7-8 and TRBJ1-1): GAGVSQSPRYKVAKRGQDVALRCDPISGHVSLFWYQQALGQGPEFLTYFQNEAQLDKSGLPSDRFFAERPEGSVSTLKIQRTQQEDSAVYLCAQVNTEAFFGQGTRLTVV.

Many counts were recorded for this clonotype. This chain connects TRBV7-8 to TRBJ2-1; D not resolved. V was pared by 1 base and J by 7 bases, with 8 bases between. Germline V CDR1 and CDR2: SGHVS, FQNEAQ. This CDR3 has 13 residues. The CDR3 bases are TGTGCCAGCAGCTTAGTGTGGGATAATGAGCAGTTCTTC. Residues: CASSLVWDNEQFF.

This clonotype was picked up one time. The chain has TRBV20-1 and TRBJ2-7; 7 bases align to TRBD2. The CDR3 is 14 residues long. CDR1 is DFQATT, CDR2 SNEGSKA, per germline (reference sequence). The V segment lost 3 bases and the J segment 5 bases; nucleotides outside the gene matches: 10. CDR3 protein: CSASFRGRGDEQYF. CDR3 DNA sequence: TGCAGTGCTAGCTTTCGCGGGAGAGGCGACGAGCAGTACTTC.

The gene calls are TRBV6-1 and TRBJ2-3, with D possibly matching TRBD1 (5 bases). The CDR3 length is 15 residues. The germline V and J ends were trimmed by 7 bases and 1 base, with 15 bases remaining between them. Germline loops: CDR1 MNHNS, CDR2 SASEGT. CDR3 nucleotides: TGTGCCAGCACGTCCTTAGGGGTGGGCACAGATACGCAGTATTTT. Protein: CASTSLGVGTDTQYF.

Details on this clonotype: At one of its ends the junction is not consistent with the germline gene, which may arise from a read error. The chain uses TRBV10-3 and TRBJ2-5; D is perhaps TRBD2 (7 bases). CDR1 is ENHRY, CDR2 SYGVKD, per germline. The CDR3 spans 13 residues. The chain's CDR3 is CAIMKGGGETLYF. CDR3 bases: TGTGCCATCATGAAGGGGGGGGGAGAGACCCTGTACTTC.

The sample holds many counts of this clonotype. The V call is TRBV2, the J call TRBJ1-6; perhaps TRBD1 as D (6 bases). The germline V and J ends were trimmed by 5 bases and 7 bases, with 15 bases remaining between them. The CDR3 sequence is 15 residues long. Per germline, CDR1 SNHLY and CDR2 FYNNEI. The CDR3 loop reads CASSIGGSRNSPLHF. The CDR3 DNA sequence: TGTGCCAGCAGTATAGGGGGGTCTCGGAATTCACCCCTCCACTTT.

This clonotype occurred a few times. V usage is TRBV10-3 and J usage is TRBJ1-1; D possibly corresponds to TRBD1 (6 bases). CDR3 size: 13 residues. In germline, CDR1 is ENHRY, CDR2 SYGVKD. V was shortened by 2 bases and J by 4 bases, with 8 bases between the two germline ends. DNA of the CDR3: TGTGCCATCAGTGAGGGACAGATCACTGAAGCTTTCTTT. Protein sequence: CAISEGQITEAFF.

Many counts were recorded for this clonotype. The V and J genes are TRBV7-2 and TRBJ2-4, with 7 bases lining up with TRBD1. J gave up 2 bases and V 5 bases, and 6 bases lay outside the gene matches. This CDR3 has 15 amino acids. CDR1 and CDR2 (germline): SGHTA, FQGNSA. The CDR3 region has the DNA TGTGCCAGCAGCCCCAGGACAGGCACCAAAAACATTCAGTACTTC. It is translated as CASSPRTGTKNIQYF.

The chain uses TRBV20-1 and TRBJ1-3; no firm D call. The CDR3 has 14 residues. The germline V and J ends were trimmed by 3 bases and 0 bases, with 9 bases remaining between them. Germline assignment: CDR1 DFQATT and CDR2 SNEGSKA (reference sequence). The CDR3 bases are TGCAGTGCTAGTGGGATCTCCTCTGGAAACACCATATATTTT. Residues: CSASGISSGNTIYF.

This clonotype has ten or more counts. V usage is TRBV5-6 and J usage is TRBJ2-3; D might be TRBD1 (5 bases). Germline CDR1 reads SGHDT; CDR2 reads YYEEEE. The CDR3 has 15 amino acids. The V and J ends lost 1 base and 3 bases respectively, with 12 bases between them. CDR3 sequence reads: CASSLKGVETDTQYF. DNA of the CDR3: TGTGCCAGCAGCTTGAAAGGGGTTGAAACAGATACGCAGTATTTT.

There are a few counts of this clonotype. This sequence joins TRBV12-3 or TRBV12-4 and TRBJ2-1; 9 bases line up with TRBD2. The CDR3 is 15 amino acids. The V gene end was trimmed by 6 bases and the J gene end by 4 bases; junction bases not matched to a gene: 7. The CDR3 loop is CASSDSSGEYNEQFF. The CDR3 nucleotides read TGTGCCAGCAGCGACTCTAGCGGGGAATACAATGAGCAGTTCTTC.

This clonotype has ten or more counts. The chain carries TRBV10-2 and TRBJ2-1; 9 bases fit TRBD2. V trimming: 7 bases; J trimming: 8 bases; junction bases outside the gene matches: 18. Germline-derived CDR1 and CDR2 are WSHSY and SAAADI. The CDR3 sequence is 17 residues long. CDR3 bases: TGCGCCAGCACGGACCGACTAGCGGTCCTCCGCCCGGATGAGCAGTTCTTC. This encodes CASTDRLAVLRPDEQFF.

This chain joins TRBV6-1 and TRBJ2-3; 11 nucleotides align to TRBD1. This CDR3 spans 13 amino acids. Trimming took 10 bases from V and 5 from J; bases not matched to a gene: 5. Germline V lookup: CDR1 MNHNS, CDR2 SASEGT. CDR3 nucleotides: TGTGCCATCGGACAGGGGGCGGGAGATACGCAGTATTTT. Encoded protein: CAIGQGAGDTQYF.